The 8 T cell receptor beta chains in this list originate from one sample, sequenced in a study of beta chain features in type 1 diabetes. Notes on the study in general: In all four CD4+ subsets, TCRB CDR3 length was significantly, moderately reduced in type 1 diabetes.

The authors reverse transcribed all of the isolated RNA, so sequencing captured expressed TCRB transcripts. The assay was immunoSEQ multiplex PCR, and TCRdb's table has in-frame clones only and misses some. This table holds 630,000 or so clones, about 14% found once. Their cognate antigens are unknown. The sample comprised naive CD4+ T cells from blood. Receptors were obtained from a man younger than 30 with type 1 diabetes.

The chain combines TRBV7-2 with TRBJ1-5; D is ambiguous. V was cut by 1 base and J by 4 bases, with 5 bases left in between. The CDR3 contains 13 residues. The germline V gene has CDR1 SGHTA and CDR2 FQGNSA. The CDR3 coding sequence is TGTGCCAGCAGCTTAGACCTTAATCAGCCCCAGCATTTT. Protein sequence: CASSLDLNQPQHF.

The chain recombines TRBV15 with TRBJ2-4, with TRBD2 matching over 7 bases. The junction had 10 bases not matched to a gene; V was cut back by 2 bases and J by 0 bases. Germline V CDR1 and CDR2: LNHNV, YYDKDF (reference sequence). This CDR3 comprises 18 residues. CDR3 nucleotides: TGTGCCACCAGCAGACCAGGCATCGGGAGGTTAGCCAAAAACATTCAGTACTTC. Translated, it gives CATSRPGIGRLAKNIQYF.

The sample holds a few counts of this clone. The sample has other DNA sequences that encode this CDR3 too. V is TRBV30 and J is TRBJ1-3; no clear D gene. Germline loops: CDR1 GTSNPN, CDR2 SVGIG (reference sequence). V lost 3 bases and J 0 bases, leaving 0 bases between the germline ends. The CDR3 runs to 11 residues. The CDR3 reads CAWSSGNTIYF. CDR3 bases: TGTGCCTGGAGCTCTGGAAACACCATATATTTT.

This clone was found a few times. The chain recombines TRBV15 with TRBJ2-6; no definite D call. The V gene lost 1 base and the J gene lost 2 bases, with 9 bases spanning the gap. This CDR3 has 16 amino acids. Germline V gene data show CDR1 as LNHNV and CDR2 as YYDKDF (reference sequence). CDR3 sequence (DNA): TGTGCCACCAGCAGAGTATGGGGTGCTGGGGCCAACGTCCTGACTTTC. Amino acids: CATSRVWGAGANVLTF.

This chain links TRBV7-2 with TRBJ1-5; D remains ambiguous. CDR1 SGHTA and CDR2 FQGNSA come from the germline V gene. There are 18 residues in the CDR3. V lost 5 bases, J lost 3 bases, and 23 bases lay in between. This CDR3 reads CASSLGREPGGVNQPQHF. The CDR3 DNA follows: TGTGCCAGCAGCCTGGGAAGGGAACCTGGTGGGGTCAATCAGCCCCAGCATTTT. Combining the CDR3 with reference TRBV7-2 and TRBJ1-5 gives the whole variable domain GAGVSQSPSNKVTEKGKDVELRCDPISGHTALYWYRQSLGQGLEFLIYFQGNSAPDKSGLPSDRFSAERTGGSVSTLTIQRTQQEDSAVYLCASSLGREPGGVNQPQHFGDGTRLSIL.

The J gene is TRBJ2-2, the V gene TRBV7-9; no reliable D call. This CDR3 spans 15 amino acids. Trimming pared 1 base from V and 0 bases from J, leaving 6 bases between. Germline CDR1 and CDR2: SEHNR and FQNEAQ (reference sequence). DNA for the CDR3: TGTGCCAGCAGCTTAGACAGACCGAACACCGGGGAGCTGTTTTTT. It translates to CASSLDRPNTGELFF.

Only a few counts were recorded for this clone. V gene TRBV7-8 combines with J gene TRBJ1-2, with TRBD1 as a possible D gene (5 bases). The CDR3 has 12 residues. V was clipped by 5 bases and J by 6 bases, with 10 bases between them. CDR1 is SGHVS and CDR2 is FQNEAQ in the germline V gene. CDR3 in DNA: TGTGCCAGCAGCCTGAGACAGCATGGCTACACCTTC. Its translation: CASSLRQHGYTF.

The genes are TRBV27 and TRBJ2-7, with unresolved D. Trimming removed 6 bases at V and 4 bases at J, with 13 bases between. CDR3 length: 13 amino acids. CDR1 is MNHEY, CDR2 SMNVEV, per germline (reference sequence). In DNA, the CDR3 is TGTGCCAGCAGCCGAGGTGGGATGTACGAGCAGTACTTC. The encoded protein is CASSRGGMYEQYF.